The rows below give T cell receptor beta chains drawn from one sample of a study of T cell responses to AZD1222 COVID-19 vaccine. Data came from immunoSEQ multiplex PCR; TCRdb stores just in-frame clones and leaves some out. The sample records approximately 140,000 clones, 80% to 90% being singletons. The specimen was peripheral blood, collected on day 0 of AZD1222 vaccination. The receptor set was obtained from an adult in good health. Each CDR3 is given with its conserved first and last residue. The D gene is left open where the match is weak. Size tells how often a clone was seen (once, few, many) or the class of an expanded clone, and some rows leave it out.

v_call: TRBV7-6; j_call: TRBJ1-6; d_call: -; clone_size: once; cdr3_nt: TGTGCCAGCAGCTTAGGATCTCGCAGGGCCTATTCACCCCTCCACTTT; cdr3_aa: CASSLGSRRAYSPLHF
v_call: TRBV11-2; j_call: TRBJ2-1; d_call: -; clone_size: -; cdr3_nt: TGTGCCAGCAGCTTAGAGGCGGCGAATGAGCAGTTCTTC; cdr3_aa: CASSLEAANEQFF
v_call: TRBV7-9; j_call: TRBJ2-7; d_call: TRBD2; clone_size: -; cdr3_nt: TGTGCCAGCAGTCGTGGCGGGAGGGCCTACGAGCAGTACTTC; cdr3_aa: CASSRGGRAYEQYF
v_call: TRBV6-5; j_call: TRBJ2-7; d_call: -; clone_size: -; cdr3_nt: TGTGCCAGCAGCCCGACTACAGGCCGGCAGTACTTC; cdr3_aa: CASSPTTGRQYF
v_call: TRBV7-2; j_call: TRBJ2-7; d_call: TRBD2; clone_size: -; cdr3_nt: TGTGCCAGCAGCCTCGAACTAGCGGCCTCCTACGAGCAGTACTTC; cdr3_aa: CASSLELAASYEQYF
v_call: TRBV5-4; j_call: TRBJ2-7; d_call: TRBD2; clone_size: -; cdr3_nt: TGTGCCACCTCTCTAGCGGCATACTACGAGCAGTACTTC; cdr3_aa: CATSLAAYYEQYF
v_call: TRBV18; j_call: TRBJ2-1; d_call: TRBD2; clone_size: -; cdr3_nt: TGTGCCAGCTCACGTCTAGCGGGGTTGCCCTACAATGAGCAGTTCTTC; cdr3_aa: CASSRLAGLPYNEQFF
v_call: TRBV4-3; j_call: TRBJ1-2; d_call: -; clone_size: -; cdr3_nt: TGCGCCAGCAGCCAAGAGAACGGGGGTGGGAACTATGGCTACACCTTC; cdr3_aa: CASSQENGGGNYGYTF
v_call: TRBV4-3; j_call: TRBJ2-2; d_call: TRBD2; clone_size: -; cdr3_nt: TGCGCCAGCAGCCAAGGAATTTTCCTAGCGGGAGTCACCGGGGAGCTGTTTTTT; cdr3_aa: CASSQGIFLAGVTGELFF
v_call: TRBV2; j_call: TRBJ2-3; d_call: TRBD2; clone_size: -; cdr3_nt: TGTGCCAGCAGTGAAGGCGGGAGGGCAGATACGCAGTATTTT; cdr3_aa: CASSEGGRADTQYF